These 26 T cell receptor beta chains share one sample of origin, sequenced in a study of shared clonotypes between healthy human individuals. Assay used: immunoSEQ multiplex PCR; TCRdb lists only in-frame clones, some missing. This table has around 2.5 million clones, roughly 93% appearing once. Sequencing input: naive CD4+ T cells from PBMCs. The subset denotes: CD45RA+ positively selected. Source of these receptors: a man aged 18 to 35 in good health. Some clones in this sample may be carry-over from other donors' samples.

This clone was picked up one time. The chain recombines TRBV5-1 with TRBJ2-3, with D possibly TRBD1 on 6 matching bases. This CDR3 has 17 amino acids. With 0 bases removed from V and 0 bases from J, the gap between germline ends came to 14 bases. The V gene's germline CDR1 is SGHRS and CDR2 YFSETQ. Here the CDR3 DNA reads TGCGCCAGCAGCTTGGGTTTTCTAGGGACAAGCACAGATACGCAGTATTTT. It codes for CASSLGFLGTSTDTQYF.

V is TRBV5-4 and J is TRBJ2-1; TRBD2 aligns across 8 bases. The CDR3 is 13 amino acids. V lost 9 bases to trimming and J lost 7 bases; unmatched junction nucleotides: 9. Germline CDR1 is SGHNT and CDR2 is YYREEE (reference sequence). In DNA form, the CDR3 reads TGTGCCACCCCGAGCGGGAGCCGAAATGAGCAGTTCTTC. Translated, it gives CATPSGSRNEQFF.

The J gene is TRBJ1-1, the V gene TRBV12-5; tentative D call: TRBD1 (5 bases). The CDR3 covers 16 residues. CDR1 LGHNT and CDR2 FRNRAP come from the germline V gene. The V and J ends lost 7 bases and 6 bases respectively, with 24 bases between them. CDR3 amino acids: CASVLSPGGGKAEAFF. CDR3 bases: TGTGCTAGTGTCCTCTCCCCTGGGGGGGGGAAGGCTGAAGCTTTCTTT.

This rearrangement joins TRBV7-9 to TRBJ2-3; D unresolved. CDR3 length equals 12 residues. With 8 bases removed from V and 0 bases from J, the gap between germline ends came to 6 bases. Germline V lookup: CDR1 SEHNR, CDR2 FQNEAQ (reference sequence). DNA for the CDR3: TGTGCCAGCGCAGAAAGCACAGATACGCAGTATTTT. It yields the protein CASAESTDTQYF.

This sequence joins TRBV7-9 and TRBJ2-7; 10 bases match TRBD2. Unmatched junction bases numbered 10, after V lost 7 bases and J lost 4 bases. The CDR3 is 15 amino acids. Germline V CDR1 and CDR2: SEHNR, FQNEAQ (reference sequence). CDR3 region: CASTPGVAGGYEQYF. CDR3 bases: TGTGCCAGCACCCCAGGGGTAGCGGGAGGATACGAGCAGTACTTC.

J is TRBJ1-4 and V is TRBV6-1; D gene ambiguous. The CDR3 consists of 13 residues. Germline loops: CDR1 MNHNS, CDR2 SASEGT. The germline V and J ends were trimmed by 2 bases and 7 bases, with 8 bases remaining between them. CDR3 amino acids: CASSESGFEKLFF. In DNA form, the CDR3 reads TGTGCCAGCAGTGAAAGCGGGTTTGAAAAACTGTTTTTT.

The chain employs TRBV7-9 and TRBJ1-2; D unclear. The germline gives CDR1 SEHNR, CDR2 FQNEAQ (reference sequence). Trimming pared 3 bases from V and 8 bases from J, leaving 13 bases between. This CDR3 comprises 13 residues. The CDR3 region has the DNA TGTGCCAGCAGCTTTCTAGGAGGCGGGGGCTACACCTTC. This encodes CASSFLGGGGYTF.

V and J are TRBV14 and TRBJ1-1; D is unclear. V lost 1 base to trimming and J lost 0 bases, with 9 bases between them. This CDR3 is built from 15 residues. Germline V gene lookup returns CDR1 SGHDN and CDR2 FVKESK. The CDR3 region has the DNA TGTGCCAGCAGCCAAGGGTCGGGAATGAACACTGAAGCTTTCTTT. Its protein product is CASSQGSGMNTEAFF.

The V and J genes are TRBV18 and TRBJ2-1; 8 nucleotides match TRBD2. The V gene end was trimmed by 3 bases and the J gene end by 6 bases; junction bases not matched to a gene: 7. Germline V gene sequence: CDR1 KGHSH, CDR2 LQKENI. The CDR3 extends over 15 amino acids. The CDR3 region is CASSPSGLAVNEQFF. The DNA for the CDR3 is TGTGCCAGCTCACCCAGTGGACTAGCAGTCAATGAGCAGTTCTTC.

The CDR3 sequence: CASSVDPGSYEQYF. CDR3 nucleotides: TGCGCCAGCAGCGTGGACCCCGGCTCCTACGAGCAGTACTTC. The J gene is TRBJ2-7, the V gene TRBV5-1; D gene ambiguous. Germline V gene lookup returns CDR1 SGHRS and CDR2 YFSETQ. CDR3 length equals 14 residues. With 4 bases removed from V and 0 bases from J, the gap between germline ends came to 11 bases.

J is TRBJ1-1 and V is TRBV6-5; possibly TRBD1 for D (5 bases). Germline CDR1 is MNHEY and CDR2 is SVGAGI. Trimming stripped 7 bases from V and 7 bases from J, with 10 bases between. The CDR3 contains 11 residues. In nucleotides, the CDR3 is TGTGCCAGCACCCGGGGGGTTGAAGCTTTCTTT. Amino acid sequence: CASTRGVEAFF.

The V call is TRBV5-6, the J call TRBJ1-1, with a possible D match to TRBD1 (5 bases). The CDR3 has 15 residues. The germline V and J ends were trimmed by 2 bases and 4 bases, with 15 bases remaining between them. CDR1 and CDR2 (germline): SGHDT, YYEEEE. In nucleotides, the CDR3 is TGTGCCAGCAGCTTATCTTGGGGGATCGGCACTGAAGCTTTCTTT. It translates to CASSLSWGIGTEAFF.

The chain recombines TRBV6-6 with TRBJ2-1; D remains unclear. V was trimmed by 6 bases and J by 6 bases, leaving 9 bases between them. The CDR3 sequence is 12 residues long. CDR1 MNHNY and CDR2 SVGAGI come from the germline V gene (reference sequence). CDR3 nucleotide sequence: TGTGCCAGCAGGCCCATTAGCAATGAGCAGTTCTTC. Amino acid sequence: CASRPISNEQFF.

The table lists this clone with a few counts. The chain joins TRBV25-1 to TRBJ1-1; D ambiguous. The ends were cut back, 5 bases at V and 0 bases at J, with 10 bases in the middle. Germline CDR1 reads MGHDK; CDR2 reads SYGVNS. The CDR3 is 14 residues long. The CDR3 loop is CASSPGLLNTEAFF. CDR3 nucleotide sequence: TGTGCCAGCAGTCCCGGTCTGCTGAACACTGAAGCTTTCTTT.

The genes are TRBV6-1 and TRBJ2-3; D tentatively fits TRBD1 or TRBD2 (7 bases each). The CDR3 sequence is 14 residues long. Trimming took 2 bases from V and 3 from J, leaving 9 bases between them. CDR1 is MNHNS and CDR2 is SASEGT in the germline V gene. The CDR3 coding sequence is TGTGCCAGCAGTGAACAGGGGGGGACAGATACGCAGTATTTT. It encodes CASSEQGGTDTQYF.

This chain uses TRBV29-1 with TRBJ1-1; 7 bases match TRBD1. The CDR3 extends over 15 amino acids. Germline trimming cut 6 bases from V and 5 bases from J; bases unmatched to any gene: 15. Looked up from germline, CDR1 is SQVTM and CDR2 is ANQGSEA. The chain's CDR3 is CSVPLRGFEKTEAFF. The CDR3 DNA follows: TGCAGCGTGCCCCTCAGGGGGTTCGAAAAAACTGAAGCTTTCTTT.

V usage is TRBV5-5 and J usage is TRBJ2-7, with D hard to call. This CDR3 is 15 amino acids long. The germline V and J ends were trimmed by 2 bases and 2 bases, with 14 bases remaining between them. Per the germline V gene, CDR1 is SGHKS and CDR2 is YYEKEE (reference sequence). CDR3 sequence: CASSFSYFPTYEQYF. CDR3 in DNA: TGTGCCAGCAGCTTTTCGTATTTCCCCACCTACGAGCAGTACTTC.

CDR3 amino acids: CASSPARRSGANVLTF. CDR3 DNA: TGTGCCAGCAGCCCGGCCCGGCGCTCTGGGGCCAACGTCCTGACTTTC. V gene TRBV7-2 combines with J gene TRBJ2-6; D unclear. This CDR3 has 16 residues. Trimming stripped 5 bases from V and 0 bases from J, with 11 bases between. Germline V gives CDR1 SGHTA, CDR2 FQGNSA.

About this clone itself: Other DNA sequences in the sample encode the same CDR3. Here the CDR3 reads CASSADRGRTDTQYF. The CDR3 DNA sequence: TGTGCCAGCAGCGCGGACAGGGGGCGTACAGATACGCAGTATTTT. J is TRBJ2-3 and V is TRBV2; TRBD1 agrees at 11 bases. The CDR3 runs to 15 residues. V was pared by 6 bases and J by 3 bases, with 5 bases of the junction left unmatched. Germline CDR1 is SNHLY and CDR2 is FYNNEI.

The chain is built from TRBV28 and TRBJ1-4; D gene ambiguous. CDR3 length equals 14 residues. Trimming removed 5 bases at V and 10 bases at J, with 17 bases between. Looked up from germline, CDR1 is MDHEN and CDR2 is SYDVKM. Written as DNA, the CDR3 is TGTGCCAGCAGTCCTACCGGGCCGCAAGGAAAACTGTTTTTT. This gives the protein CASSPTGPQGKLFF.

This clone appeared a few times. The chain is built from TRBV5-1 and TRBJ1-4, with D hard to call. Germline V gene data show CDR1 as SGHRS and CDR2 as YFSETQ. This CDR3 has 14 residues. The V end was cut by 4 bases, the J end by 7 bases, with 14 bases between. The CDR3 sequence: CASSGTASVEKLFF. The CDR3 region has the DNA TGCGCCAGCAGCGGAACAGCGAGTGTTGAAAAACTGTTTTTT.

The CDR3 nucleotides read TGTGCCAGCTCATCCCGGGACAGGAGGGGCTACGAGCAGTACTTC. Encoded protein: CASSSRDRRGYEQYF. The genes are TRBV18 and TRBJ2-7; 8 nucleotides agree with TRBD1. The V gene end was trimmed by 5 bases and the J gene end by 3 bases; junction bases not matched to a gene: 9. This CDR3 is 15 amino acids long. Germline-derived CDR1 and CDR2 are KGHSH and LQKENI. Looking up the rest from reference TRBV18 and TRBJ2-7 gives the full variable domain: NAGVMQNPRHLVRRRGQEARLRCSPMKGHSHVYWYRQLPEEGLKFMVYLQKENIIDESGMPKERFSAEFPKEGPSILRIQQVVRGDSAAYFCASSSRDRRGYEQYFGPGTRLTVT.

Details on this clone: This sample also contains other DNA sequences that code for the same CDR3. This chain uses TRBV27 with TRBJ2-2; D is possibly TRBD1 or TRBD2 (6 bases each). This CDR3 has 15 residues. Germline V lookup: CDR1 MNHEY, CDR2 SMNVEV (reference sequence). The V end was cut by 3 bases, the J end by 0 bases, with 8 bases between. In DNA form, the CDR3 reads TGTGCCAGCAGTTTGAGGGGGGCGAACACCGGGGAGCTGTTTTTT. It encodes CASSLRGANTGELFF.

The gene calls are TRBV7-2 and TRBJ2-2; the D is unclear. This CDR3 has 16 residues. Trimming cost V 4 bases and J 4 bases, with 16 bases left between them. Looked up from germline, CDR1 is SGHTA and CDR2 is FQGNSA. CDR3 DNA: TGTGCCAGCAGCTATCGAACTCCCCCAGGCACCGGGGAGCTGTTTTTT. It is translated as CASSYRTPPGTGELFF. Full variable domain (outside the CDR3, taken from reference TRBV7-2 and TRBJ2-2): GAGVSQSPSNKVTEKGKDVELRCDPISGHTALYWYRQSLGQGLEFLIYFQGNSAPDKSGLPSDRFSAERTGGSVSTLTIQRTQQEDSAVYLCASSYRTPPGTGELFFGEGSRLTVL.

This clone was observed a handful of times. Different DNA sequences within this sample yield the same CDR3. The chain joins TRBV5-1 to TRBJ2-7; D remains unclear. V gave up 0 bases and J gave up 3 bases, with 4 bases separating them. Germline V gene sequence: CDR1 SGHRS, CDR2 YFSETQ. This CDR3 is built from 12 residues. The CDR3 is CASSLASYEQYF. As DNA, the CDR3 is TGCGCCAGCAGCTTGGCCAGCTACGAGCAGTACTTC.

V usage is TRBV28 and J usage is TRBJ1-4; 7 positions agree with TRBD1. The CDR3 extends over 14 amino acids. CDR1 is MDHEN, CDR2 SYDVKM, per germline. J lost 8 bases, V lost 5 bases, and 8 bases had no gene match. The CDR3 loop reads CASSLGGAGEKLFF. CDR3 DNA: TGTGCCAGCAGTCTAGGGGGCGCCGGGGAAAAACTGTTTTTT.